The source of this T cell receptor beta chain is a study of blood T cell repertoires in COVID-19. Profiled with immunoSEQ multiplex PCR; TCRdb holds only in-frame clones, not every one. Found here are 250,000 to 300,000 clones, about 90% of them singletons; the top ten hold roughly 6.1%. This CDR3 region has 13 residues. V was pared by 2 bases and J by 4 bases, with 12 bases between. Germline CDR1 is GTSNPN and CDR2 is SVGIG (reference sequence). This receptor was identified in a woman aged 45-65 years with COVID-19, enrolled during active disease. The chain recombines TRBV30 with TRBJ2-7; D uncertain. The material sequenced was peripheral blood. The CDR3 here is CAWSITPGYEQYF. CDR3 DNA: TGTGCCTGGAGTATTACCCCAGGTTACGAGCAGTACTTC.